Described below is a single T cell receptor (beta chain) sequence and its context. The antigen is not known. This specimen comes from a study of cytomegalovirus exposure and HLA in healthy donors. The PCR employed 60 Vbeta primers together with 13 Jbeta primers. Some clones are missing from TCRdb's copy, which holds only in-frame ones; the method was immunoSEQ multiplex PCR. The sample holds 150,000 to 200,000 clones, roughly 77% seen once. Study-wide points: In a later analysis, specific HLA alleles were associated with about 18,000 TCR beta sequences at a 0.05 false discovery rate. In vitro data verified a few CMV-associated chains as specific for CMV antigens. The listing of 150 or so TCR beta chains classed them as cytomegalovirus-associated.

This clonotype originated in a man between 18 and 35 years old in good health and CMV-seropositive. The sequencing sample was made of PBMCs.

The CDR3 region has the DNA TGTGCCTGGAGGCCGACAGGACCCAACTATGGCTACACCTTC. Protein product: CAWRPTGPNYGYTF. The gene calls are TRBV30 and TRBJ1-2; D might be TRBD1 (6 bases). V was clipped by 3 bases and J by 2 bases, with 13 bases between them. Germline V gene lookup returns CDR1 GTSNPN and CDR2 SVGIG (reference sequence). The CDR3 is 14 residues long.